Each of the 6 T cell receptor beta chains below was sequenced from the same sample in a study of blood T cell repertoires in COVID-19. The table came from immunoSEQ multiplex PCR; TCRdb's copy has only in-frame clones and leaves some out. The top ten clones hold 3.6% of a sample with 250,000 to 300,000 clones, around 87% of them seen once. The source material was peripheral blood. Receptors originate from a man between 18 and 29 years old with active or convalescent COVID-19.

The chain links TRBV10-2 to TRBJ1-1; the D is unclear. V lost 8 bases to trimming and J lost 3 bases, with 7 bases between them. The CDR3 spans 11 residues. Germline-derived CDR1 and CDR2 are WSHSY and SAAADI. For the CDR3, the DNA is TGCGCCAGCTACGCGGACACTGAAGCTTTCTTT. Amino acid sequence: CASYADTEAFF.

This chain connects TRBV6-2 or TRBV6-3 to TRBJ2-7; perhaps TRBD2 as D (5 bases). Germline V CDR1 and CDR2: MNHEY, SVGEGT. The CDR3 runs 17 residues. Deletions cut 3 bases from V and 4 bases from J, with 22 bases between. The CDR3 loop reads CASSYHPRAGRLYEQYF. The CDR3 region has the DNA TGTGCCAGCAGTTATCATCCGCGCGCGGGCAGACTGTACGAGCAGTACTTC.

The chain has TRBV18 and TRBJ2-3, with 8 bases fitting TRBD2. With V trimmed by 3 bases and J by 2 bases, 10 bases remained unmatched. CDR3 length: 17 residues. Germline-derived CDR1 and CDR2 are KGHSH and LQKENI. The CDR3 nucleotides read TGTGCCAGCTCACCTGGACGGACTAGCCAAAACACAGATACGCAGTATTTT. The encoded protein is CASSPGRTSQNTDTQYF.

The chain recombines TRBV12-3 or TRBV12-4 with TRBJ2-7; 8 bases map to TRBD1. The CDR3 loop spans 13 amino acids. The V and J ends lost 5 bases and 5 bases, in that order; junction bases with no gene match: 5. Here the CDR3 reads CASSRTGFDEQYF. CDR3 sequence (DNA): TGTGCCAGCAGTCGGACAGGGTTCGACGAGCAGTACTTC.

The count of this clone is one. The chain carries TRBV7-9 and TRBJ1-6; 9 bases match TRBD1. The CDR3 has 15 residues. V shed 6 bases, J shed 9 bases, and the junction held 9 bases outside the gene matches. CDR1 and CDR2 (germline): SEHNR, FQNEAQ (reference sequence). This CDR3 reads CASRKTGTGTSPLHF. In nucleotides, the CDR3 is TGTGCCAGCAGGAAAACCGGGACAGGGACTTCACCCCTCCACTTT.

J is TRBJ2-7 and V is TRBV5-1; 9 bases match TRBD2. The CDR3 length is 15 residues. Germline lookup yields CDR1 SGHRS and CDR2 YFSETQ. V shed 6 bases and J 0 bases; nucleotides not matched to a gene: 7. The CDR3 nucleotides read TGCGCCAGCAAAAAGAGCGGGGGGCCCTCCTACGAGCAGTACTTC. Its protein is CASKKSGGPSYEQYF.